This TCR beta chain is drawn from a study of cytomegalovirus exposure and HLA in healthy donors. Study-level points and caveats: Analysis performed later found 16,951 TCR beta sequences associated with HLA alleles at 0.05 false discovery rate. Most TCR sequences proved rare, with some public TCRs found in many donors. Roughly uniform sequencing depth across donors was assumed, possibly incorrectly. Researchers catalogued over 150 TCR beta chains as cytomegalovirus-associated.

Use of 60 Vbeta and 13 Jbeta primers characterized the PCR. Produced via immunoSEQ multiplex PCR; TCRdb's table is partial and in-frame only. In the table there are around 44,000 clones, around 90% of which are singletons. About this clone: Its specificity is not known.

V was cut by 6 bases and J by 6 bases, with 15 bases left in between. The germline gives CDR1 SNHLY, CDR2 FYNNEI. The CDR3 extends over 14 amino acids. This sequence was found in a woman aged 40 to 49 in good health and CMV-seropositive. Sequencing was carried out using PBMCs. This chain joins TRBV2 and TRBJ2-1; D uncertain. The CDR3 DNA follows: TGTGCCAGCAGGTCCCCCTCCCAGGTCAATGAGCAGTTCTTC. It codes for CASRSPSQVNEQFF.